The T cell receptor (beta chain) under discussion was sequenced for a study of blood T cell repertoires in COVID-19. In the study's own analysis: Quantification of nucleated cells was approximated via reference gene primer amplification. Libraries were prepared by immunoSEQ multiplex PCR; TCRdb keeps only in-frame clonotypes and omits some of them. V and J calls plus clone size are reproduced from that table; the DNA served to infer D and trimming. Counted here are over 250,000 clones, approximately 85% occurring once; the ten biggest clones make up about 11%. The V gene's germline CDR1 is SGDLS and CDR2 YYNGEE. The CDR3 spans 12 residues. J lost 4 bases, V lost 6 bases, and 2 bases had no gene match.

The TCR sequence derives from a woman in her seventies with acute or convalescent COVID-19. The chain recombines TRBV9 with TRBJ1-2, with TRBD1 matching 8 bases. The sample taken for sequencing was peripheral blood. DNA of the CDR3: TGTGCCAGCACCCAGGGGGCCTATGGCTACACCTTC. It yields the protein CASTQGAYGYTF.